This T cell receptor (beta chain) is from a study of control samples from healthy donors and cancer patients. TCRdb's table, derived via immunoSEQ multiplex PCR, lists solely in-frame clones and lacks some. The table shows about 84,000 clones, with around 91% occurring only once. In its sample, this clone was seen a few times. The CDR3 extends over 21 amino acids. Germline CDR1 and CDR2: MGHRA and YSYEKL. V was clipped by 0 bases and J by 0 bases, with 26 bases between them. This clonotype originated in a man younger than 45 in good health. The sequencing input was blood. This chain joins TRBV4-1 and TRBJ1-2, with D unclear. DNA for the CDR3: TGCGCCAGCAGCCAAGATGGTTTGGTGTCAGGACCGAGTGACTCTAACTATGGCTACACCTTC. This gives the protein CASSQDGLVSGPSDSNYGYTF.